What follows are 15 T cell receptor beta chains derived from one specimen sequenced in a study of tumor and adjacent non-tumor tissue in lung cancer. A modified ARM-PCR protocol with three rounds of nested PCR amplified TCRbeta. TCRdb re-analysed the multiplex PCR reads in MiXCR, keeping a single row per CDR3 protein. The sample includes about 110,000 distinct CDR3 sequences, under 90% of them seen just once. No cell sorting was done before RNA was extracted from the tissue. Sequenced input: lung tumor tissue. The receptor set was obtained from a man between 70 and 80 years old with non-small cell lung cancer.

This chain links TRBV20-1 with TRBJ2-1; the D gene is possibly TRBD2 (7 bases). There are 16 residues in the CDR3. Germline CDR1 and CDR2: DFQATT and SNEGSKA (reference sequence). V lost 7 bases, J lost 13 bases, and 32 bases lay in between. The CDR3 reads CSGKGGGARSYSEQFF. The CDR3 coding sequence is TGCAGTGGGAAGGGCGGGGGCGCGCGCTCCTACAGTGAACAGTTCTTC.

The chain employs TRBV4-2 and TRBJ2-3, with TRBD2 as a possible D gene (6 bases). The germline V and J ends were trimmed by 7 bases and 0 bases, with 11 bases remaining between them. CDR3 length: 14 amino acids. The germline CDR1 and CDR2 sequences are LGHNA and YNFKEQ. The CDR3 is CASKEGTSTDTQYF. DNA of the CDR3: TGTGCCAGCAAGGAGGGGACGAGCACAGATACGCAGTATTTT.

On this clonotype itself: The CDR3 carries no conserved terminal phenylalanine or tryptophan, so it likely arises from a read error. The V and J genes are TRBV12-3 or TRBV12-4 and TRBJ1-6; no firm D call. Deletions cut 2 bases from V and 11 bases from J, with 13 bases between. The CDR3 runs 14 residues. This CDR3 reads CASSLYGINPPLHL. Written as DNA, the CDR3 is TGTGCCAGCAGTTTATATGGAATCAATCCACCCCTCCACCTT.

With regard to this clonotype: A read error may produce the germline difference seen at one junction end. The chain carries TRBV29-1 and TRBJ1-4; unclear D gene. Per germline, CDR1 SQVTM and CDR2 ANQGSEA. The CDR3 totals 11 residues. DNA for the CDR3: TGCAACGTGGGCTATAATGAAAAACTGTTCTTT. This encodes CNVGYNEKLFF.

Of note for this clonotype: The junction departs from the called germline gene at one end, perhaps through a read error. The chain joins TRBV11-2 to TRBJ1-1; D possibly corresponds to TRBD1 (6 bases). The CDR3 sequence is 14 residues long. Germline V gene data show CDR1 as SGHAT and CDR2 as FQNNGV. For the CDR3, the DNA is TGTGTCGGCAGCTTCGGCGGGGGCCGGACTGAAGTTTTCTTT. This encodes CVGSFGGGRTEVFF.

The V and J genes are TRBV28 and TRBJ2-3; the D gene could be TRBD1 or TRBD2 (6 bases each). The V gene lost 5 bases and the J gene lost 12 bases, with 24 bases spanning the gap. CDR3 length: 15 amino acids. The germline CDR1 and CDR2 sequences are MDHEN and SYDVKM. The CDR3 sequence is CASSPLKGGTGTQYF. In nucleotides, the CDR3 is TGTGCCAGCAGTCCATTAAAGGGGGGCACAGGTACCCAGTATTTT. The whole variable domain, filled in from reference TRBV28 and TRBJ2-3, reads DVKVTQSSRYLVKRTGEKVFLECVQDMDHENMFWYRQDPGLGLRLIYFSYDVKMKEKGDIPEGYSVSREKKERFSLILESASTNQTSMYLCASSPLKGGTGTQYFGPGTRLTVL.

To note about this clonotype: The conserved final phenylalanine or tryptophan is absent from the CDR3, which likely points to a read error. The rearrangement joins TRBV29-1 to TRBJ1-4, with D perhaps TRBD1 (5 bases). This CDR3 is 14 amino acids long. Germline values: CDR1 SQVTM, CDR2 ANQGSEA. The CDR3 reads CSAFGATTNGKLFL. CDR3 DNA sequence: TGCAGCGCATTCGGGGCAACAACTAATGGAAAACTGTTTTTA.

This clonotype was seen only once. A read error is likely, as this CDR3 ends without the conserved phenylalanine or tryptophan. The chain couples TRBV5-4 to TRBJ1-1; D might be TRBD1 (6 bases). This CDR3 comprises 14 residues. Germline V CDR1 and CDR2: SGHNT, YYREEE (reference sequence). In nucleotides, the CDR3 is TGTGCCAACAGCCCGGGACACAGGAACACTGAAGCTTTCTAT. Translating gives CANSPGHRNTEAFY.

To note about this clonotype: A read error may produce the germline difference seen at one junction end. The V gene is TRBV3-1, the J gene TRBJ2-7, with D perhaps matching TRBD1 or TRBD2 (5 bases each). This CDR3 comprises 15 residues. The germline V gene has CDR1 LGHDT and CDR2 YNNKEL (reference sequence). This CDR3 is CASSQAGIGQGEQYF. DNA for the CDR3: TGTGCCAGCAGCCAGGCCGGGATAGGGCAGGGCGAGCAGTATTTC.

As to this clonotype: Germline is not matched at one junction end, which may reflect a read error. This chain connects TRBV29-1 to TRBJ2-7, with TRBD1 matching 10 bases. CDR3 length: 14 amino acids. Germline V gives CDR1 SQVTM, CDR2 ANQGSEA. Here the CDR3 DNA reads TGCAGCGTTGAAGATTGGGTGACAGGGGGCGAGCAATACTTC. Translating gives CSVEDWVTGGEQYF.

The chain joins TRBV20-1 to TRBJ1-1; D remains ambiguous. Trimming stripped 2 bases from V and 3 bases from J, with 16 bases between. The CDR3 runs 15 residues. The V gene's germline CDR1 is DFQATT and CDR2 SNEGSKA (reference sequence). The CDR3 bases are TGCAGTGCTAGATTTCCCAGGACGGTCTACACTGAAGCTTTCTTT. The encoded protein is CSARFPRTVYTEAFF.

J is TRBJ2-5 and V is TRBV6-2 or TRBV6-3, with TRBD2 as a possible D gene (5 bases). Germline-derived CDR1 and CDR2 are MNHEY and SVGEGT. This CDR3 contains 16 residues. The ends were cut back, 10 bases at V and 5 bases at J, with 26 bases in the middle. The CDR3 region is CANSPHGLGIRETQYF. The CDR3 region has the DNA TGTGCCAACAGCCCCCATGGACTGGGGATTCGGGAGACCCAGTACTTC.

The chain employs TRBV29-1 and TRBJ2-5; D perhaps matches TRBD1 (6 bases). There are 13 residues in the CDR3. V was pared by 6 bases and J by 13 bases, with 24 bases between. Germline V gives CDR1 SQVTM, CDR2 ANQGSEA. The CDR3 sequence: CSVADRIQETLYF. CDR3 sequence (DNA): TGCAGCGTGGCCGACAGGATCCAAGAGACACTGTACTTC.

For this clonotype: One end of the junction varies from germline; a read error may be responsible. V usage is TRBV11-2 and J usage is TRBJ2-1, with D maybe TRBD2 (6 bases). Germline V gene lookup returns CDR1 SGHAT and CDR2 FQNNGV. There are 18 residues in the CDR3. In DNA form, the CDR3 reads TGTGTCAGCAGCTTACATGTGCGGGACTTGCCCTCCTACAATGTGCAGTTCTTC. It encodes CVSSLHVRDLPSYNVQFF.

A remark on this clonotype: The conserved phenylalanine or tryptophan is not found at the CDR3 terminus, so this likely reflects a read error. Because the CDR3's place on the DNA is in doubt, the DNA is left out and the CDR3 is given as listed by TCRdb. J is TRBJ1-2 and V is TRBV20-1. The CDR3 comprises 10 residues, both ends counted. Germline V gene data show CDR1 as DFQATT and CDR2 as SNEGSKA (reference sequence). The CDR3 protein is CTAKGGGYNL.